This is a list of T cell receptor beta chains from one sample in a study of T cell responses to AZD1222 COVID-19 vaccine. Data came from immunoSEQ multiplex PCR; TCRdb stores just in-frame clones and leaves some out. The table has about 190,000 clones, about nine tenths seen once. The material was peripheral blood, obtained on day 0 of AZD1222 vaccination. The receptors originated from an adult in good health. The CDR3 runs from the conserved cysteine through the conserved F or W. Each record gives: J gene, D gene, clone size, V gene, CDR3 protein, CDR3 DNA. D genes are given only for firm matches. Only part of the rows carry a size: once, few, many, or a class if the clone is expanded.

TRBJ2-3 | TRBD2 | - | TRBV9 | CASSVDSGRAADTQYF | TGTGCCAGCAGCGTGGATAGCGGGAGGGCCGCAGATACGCAGTATTTT
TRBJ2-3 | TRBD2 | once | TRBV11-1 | CASSIGLASVGTQYF | TGTGCCAGCAGCATAGGACTAGCGTCAGTGGGAACGCAGTATTTT
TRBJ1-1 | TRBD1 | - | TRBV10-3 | CAISESRPGGARTEAFF | TGTGCCATCAGTGAGTCCCGGCCAGGGGGCGCGAGAACTGAAGCTTTCTTT
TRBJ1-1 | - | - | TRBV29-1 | CSATRDNTEAFF | TGCAGCGCCACCCGTGATAACACTGAAGCTTTCTTT
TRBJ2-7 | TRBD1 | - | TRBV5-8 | CASSNRLQGFSYEQYF | TGTGCCAGCAGCAACCGATTACAGGGGTTCTCCTACGAGCAGTACTTC
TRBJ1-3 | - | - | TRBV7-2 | CASSLAHGSGNTIYF | TGTGCCAGCAGCTTAGCCCATGGCTCTGGAAACACCATATATTTT
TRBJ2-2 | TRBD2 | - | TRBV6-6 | CASSYGWEGTGELFF | TGTGCCAGCAGTTACGGATGGGAGGGAACCGGGGAGCTGTTTTTT
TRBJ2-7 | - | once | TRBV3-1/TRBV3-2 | CASSTSYEQYF | TGTGCCAGCAGCACATCCTACGAGCAGTACTTC
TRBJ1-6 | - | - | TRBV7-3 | CASSLTRASPLHF | TGTGCCAGCAGCTTAACAAGGGCCTCACCCCTCCACTTT
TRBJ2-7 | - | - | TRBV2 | CASSEATWYEQYF | TGTGCCAGCAGTGAGGCTACATGGTACGAGCAGTACTTC
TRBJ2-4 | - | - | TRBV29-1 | CSVATDSSKNIQYF | TGCAGCGTCGCGACTGATTCCTCCAAAAACATTCAGTACTTC
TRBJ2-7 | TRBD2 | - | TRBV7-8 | CASSSGRTYEQYF | TGTGCCAGCAGCAGCGGGAGAACCTACGAGCAGTACTTC
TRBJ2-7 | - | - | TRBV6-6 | CASSTGTTSGLEQYF | TGTGCCAGCAGTACCGGGACAACCTCAGGATTGGAGCAGTACTTC
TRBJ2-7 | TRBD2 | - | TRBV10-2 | CASIDSGSLYEQYF | TGCGCCAGCATCGATAGCGGGAGTCTGTACGAGCAGTACTTC
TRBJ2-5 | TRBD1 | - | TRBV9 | CASSVAWTGAQETQYF | TGTGCCAGCAGCGTAGCGTGGACAGGGGCACAAGAGACCCAGTACTTC
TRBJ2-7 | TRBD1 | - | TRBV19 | CASSIGQGGLYEQYF | TGTGCCAGTAGTATAGGACAGGGTGGTTTGTACGAGCAGTACTTC